This T cell receptor beta chain was sequenced in a study of cytomegalovirus exposure and HLA in healthy donors. Study-level points and caveats: An analysis was carried out at a later point. It showed that HLA-associated TCR beta chains were more clonally expanded than equally common non-associated chains. Overall, approximately 150 TCR beta chains were annotated as cytomegalovirus-associated.

Points on this clone: Antigen: not known.

The CDR3 consists of 18 residues. V shed 2 bases and J shed 3 bases, with 23 bases lying between them. Per the germline V gene, CDR1 is KGHSH and CDR2 is LQKENI. A multiplex PCR was run with 60 Vbeta primers and 13 Jbeta primers. TCRdb's copy holds only in-frame clones and misses some; the assay was immunoSEQ multiplex PCR. This sample carries tens of thousands of clones, approximately 72% of them seen once, and the ten largest clones take 3% to 3.5%. The V and J genes are TRBV18 and TRBJ2-7; a possible D gene is TRBD1 (6 bases). The sequence derives from a middle-aged woman in good health and CMV-seronegative. What was sequenced was PBMCs. CDR3 coding DNA: TGTGCCAGCTCACCAAGATTGGACAGCTCCCACCCTAACTACGAGCAGTACTTC. Translation: CASSPRLDSSHPNYEQYF. The full variable domain, in which reference TRBV18 and TRBJ2-7 provide the parts outside the CDR3, is NAGVMQNPRHLVRRRGQEARLRCSPMKGHSHVYWYRQLPEEGLKFMVYLQKENIIDESGMPKERFSAEFPKEGPSILRIQQVVRGDSAAYFCASSPRLDSSHPNYEQYFGPGTRLTVT.